What follows are 20 T cell receptor beta chains derived from one specimen sequenced in a study of OX40 agonist ivuxolimab in advanced cancers. Library construction relied on the immunoSEQ multiplex PCR assay. TCRdb limited this immuneACCESS table to in-frame rearrangements with V and J called. A share of clones is missing; checked studies link under half to unresolved V genes, and the rest is unexplained. Present in this sample are some 86,000 clones, approximately 85% of which were seen just once. The ten biggest clones cover about 4% of the sample. The sample consisted of CD4+ or CD8+ T cells sorted from blood, taken in a trial of the OX40 agonist ivuxolimab. Source of these receptors: an adult with an advanced solid tumor such as melanoma, head and neck, liver or kidney cancer.

The J gene is TRBJ2-2, the V gene TRBV9; D is ambiguous. Germline values: CDR1 SGDLS, CDR2 YYNGEE. Trimming took 3 bases from V and 1 from J, leaving 7 bases between them. CDR3 length: 14 amino acids. This chain's CDR3 is CASSGTQNTGELFF. Written as DNA, the CDR3 is TGTGCCAGCAGCGGGACGCAGAACACCGGGGAGCTGTTTTTT. The variable domain in full, completed from reference TRBV9 and TRBJ2-2, reads DSGVTQTPKHLITATGQRVTLRCSPRSGDLSVYWYQQSLDQGLQFLIQYYNGEERAKGNILERFSAQQFPDLHSELNLSSLELGDSALYFCASSGTQNTGELFFGEGSRLTVL.

The J gene is TRBJ2-3, the V gene TRBV27, with TRBD2 as a possible D gene (6 bases). Trimming cost V 7 bases and J 2 bases, with 13 bases left between them. CDR1 MNHEY and CDR2 SMNVEV come from the germline V gene (reference sequence). The CDR3 is 14 amino acids. DNA of the CDR3: TGTGCCAGCAAAAAGGAGGGCCCCACAGATACGCAGTATTTT. Translated, it gives CASKKEGPTDTQYF.

The J gene is TRBJ2-5, the V gene TRBV18; weak D call: TRBD1 (5 bases). V lost 6 bases and J 5 bases, leaving 16 bases between the germline ends. Germline lookup yields CDR1 KGHSH and CDR2 LQKENI. The CDR3 loop spans 14 amino acids. CDR3 loop: CASSHPDTVETQYF. CDR3 sequence (DNA): TGTGCCAGCTCTCATCCGGACACAGTTGAGACCCAGTACTTC.

The V gene is TRBV11-1, the J gene TRBJ2-5; TRBD2 is a possible D gene (6 bases). V was trimmed by 5 bases and J by 0 bases, leaving 10 bases between them. The CDR3 sequence is 14 residues long. Germline V gene data show CDR1 as SGHAT and CDR2 as FQDESV (reference sequence). The CDR3 coding sequence is TGTGCCAGCAGCCGGGGGACTTACCAAGAGACCCAGTACTTC. This sequence encodes CASSRGTYQETQYF.

This sequence joins TRBV19 and TRBJ1-1; no reliable D call. Trimming stripped 5 bases from V and 6 bases from J, with 10 bases between. CDR3 length: 12 amino acids. Germline V gives CDR1 LNHDA, CDR2 SQIVND (reference sequence). The CDR3 protein is CASSPLLAEAFF. The CDR3 bases are TGTGCCAGTAGTCCTCTGTTGGCTGAAGCTTTCTTT. Together with reference TRBV19 and TRBJ1-1, the CDR3 gives the full variable domain: DGGITQSPKYLFRKEGQNVTLSCEQNLNHDAMYWYRQDPGQGLRLIYYSQIVNDFQKGDIAEGYSVSREKKESFPLTVTSAQKNPTAFYLCASSPLLAEAFFGQGTRLTVV.

About this clone: Other DNA sequences from this sample encode an identical CDR3 as well. The genes are TRBV2 and TRBJ2-1; unclear D gene. With 4 bases removed from V and 5 bases from J, the gap between germline ends came to 9 bases. The length of the CDR3 is 13 residues. Germline values: CDR1 SNHLY, CDR2 FYNNEI. The CDR3 spells CASSVSRNNEQFF. DNA for the CDR3: TGTGCCAGCAGTGTCTCAAGGAACAATGAGCAGTTCTTC.

The genes are TRBV19 and TRBJ2-1, with D unclear. The V end lost 4 bases, the J end lost 11 bases, and 18 bases lay between the germline ends. This CDR3 has 14 residues. Germline-derived CDR1 and CDR2 are LNHDA and SQIVND (reference sequence). The CDR3 nucleotides read TGTGCCAGTAGTACGGACCCATTGCTGAATCAGCAGTTCTTC. Amino acids: CASSTDPLLNQQFF.

The V call is TRBV6-5, the J call TRBJ1-4, with unresolved D. Trimming took 6 bases from V and 10 from J, leaving 12 bases between them. This CDR3 spans 12 amino acids. Per the germline V gene, CDR1 is MNHEY and CDR2 is SVGAGI. CDR3 bases: TGTGCCAGCAGCCCCGTGGGAGGAAAACTGTTTTTT. Translation: CASSPVGGKLFF.

This clone was recorded only once. The sample has other DNA sequences that encode this CDR3 too. This sequence joins TRBV28 and TRBJ2-7, with D uncertain. The CDR3 totals 12 residues. Trimming shortened V by 2 bases and J by 3 bases, and 5 bases separated the two germline ends. Per the germline V gene, CDR1 is MDHEN and CDR2 is SYDVKM. CDR3 DNA: TGTGCCAGCAGTTTAGGGGACTACGAGCAGTACTTC. Translating gives CASSLGDYEQYF. Drawing the rest from reference TRBV28 and TRBJ2-7, the complete variable domain is DVKVTQSSRYLVKRTGEKVFLECVQDMDHENMFWYRQDPGLGLRLIYFSYDVKMKEKGDIPEGYSVSREKKERFSLILESASTNQTSMYLCASSLGDYEQYFGPGTRLTVT.

The V call is TRBV9, the J call TRBJ2-1; weak D call: TRBD2 (5 bases). The V end was cut by 3 bases, the J end by 6 bases, with 13 bases between. Germline V gene data show CDR1 as SGDLS and CDR2 as YYNGEE. The CDR3 is 14 amino acids. CDR3 DNA sequence: TGTGCCAGCAGCGCTTCGTGGAGGACCAATGAGCAGTTCTTC. Protein product: CASSASWRTNEQFF.

V and J are TRBV13 and TRBJ1-4; unclear D gene. Germline values: CDR1 PRHDT, CDR2 FYEKMQ (reference sequence). The CDR3 is 13 residues long. Trimming removed 1 base from V and 5 bases from J, with 5 bases in between. CDR3 protein: CASSLDRNEKLFF. For the CDR3, the DNA is TGTGCCAGCAGCTTAGACCGGAATGAAAAACTGTTTTTT.

The chain employs TRBV11-2 and TRBJ2-5; 7 bases are shared with TRBD1. The CDR3 is made up of 16 amino acids. V dropped 1 base and J dropped 3; count of bases not matched to a gene: 8. Germline lookup yields CDR1 SGHAT and CDR2 FQNNGV. CDR3 amino acids: CASSLAQTGKEETQYF. CDR3 nucleotide sequence: TGTGCCAGCAGCTTAGCACAGACAGGGAAGGAAGAGACCCAGTACTTC.

This chain uses TRBV27 with TRBJ2-3; tentatively, D is TRBD2 (5 bases). The CDR3 runs 15 residues. V gave up 2 bases and J gave up 0 bases, with 9 bases separating them. CDR1 is MNHEY, CDR2 SMNVEV, per germline (reference sequence). CDR3 region: CASSLRETSTDTQYF. The CDR3 DNA is TGTGCCAGCAGTTTAAGGGAGACTAGCACAGATACGCAGTATTTT.

The genes are TRBV7-2 and TRBJ2-1; D not resolved. V lost 6 bases and J 10 bases, leaving 10 bases between the germline ends. The CDR3 has 11 amino acids. Germline CDR1 SGHTA, CDR2 FQGNSA. The CDR3 loop is CASREYDEQFF. CDR3 sequence (DNA): TGTGCCAGCAGGGAATATGACGAGCAGTTCTTC.

This clone was seen only a few times. This chain joins TRBV9 and TRBJ2-2; tentative D call: TRBD2 (5 bases). V shed 2 bases and J shed 6 bases, with 23 bases lying between them. Germline-derived CDR1 and CDR2 are SGDLS and YYNGEE. CDR3 length equals 18 residues. The chain's CDR3 is CASSVGGRWRRGSGELFF. DNA of the CDR3: TGTGCCAGCAGCGTCGGTGGGCGATGGAGGCGCGGGTCCGGGGAGCTGTTTTTT.

This clone came up a few times. The genes are TRBV7-3 and TRBJ1-1; 9 bases fit TRBD1. The CDR3 length is 15 residues. CDR1 is SGHTA and CDR2 is FQGTGA in the germline V gene. Unmatched junction bases numbered 7, after V lost 5 bases and J lost 3 bases. Here the CDR3 DNA reads TGTGCCAGCAGCAAGGGACAGGGCGGATACACTGAAGCTTTCTTT. Translation gives CASSKGQGGYTEAFF.

This clone was seen just once. The chain combines TRBV5-4 with TRBJ2-3; D remains ambiguous. Trimming left V 7 bases short and J 0 bases short, with 3 bases between. Germline V gene data show CDR1 as SGHNT and CDR2 as YYREEE (reference sequence). This CDR3 region has 11 residues. This CDR3 reads CASGSTDTQYF. The CDR3 bases are TGTGCCAGCGGCAGCACAGATACGCAGTATTTT.

This sequence joins TRBV25-1 and TRBJ1-3; D is possibly TRBD1 (6 bases). The CDR3 is made up of 14 amino acids. V was cut by 3 bases and J by 11 bases, with 17 bases left in between. Germline CDR1 is MGHDK and CDR2 is SYGVNS. The CDR3 sequence: CASSEPNPGASIYF. Written as DNA, the CDR3 is TGTGCCAGCAGTGAGCCCAACCCAGGGGCCTCCATATATTTT. The whole variable domain, remainder taken from reference TRBV25-1 and TRBJ1-3, is EADIYQTPRYLVIGTGKKITLECSQTMGHDKMYWYQQDPGMELHLIHYSYGVNSTEKGDLSSESTVSRIRTEHFPLTLESARPSHTSQYLCASSEPNPGASIYFGEGSWLTVV.

In its sample, this clone was seen a few times. The CDR3 loop is CASSLLPGISYEQYF. The CDR3 coding sequence is TGTGCCAGCAGTTTATTACCGGGGATTTCCTACGAGCAGTACTTC. The J gene is TRBJ2-7, the V gene TRBV9; D possibly corresponds to TRBD2 (5 bases). CDR3 length equals 15 residues. Germline V gives CDR1 SGDLS, CDR2 YYNGEE. V gave up 5 bases and J gave up 1 base, with 16 bases separating them.

The chain combines TRBV6-5 with TRBJ2-7, with TRBD1 matching 7 bases. The germline V gene encodes CDR1 MNHEY and CDR2 SVGAGI. The CDR3 runs 16 residues. V shed 2 bases, J shed 1 base, and the junction held 8 bases outside the gene matches. The CDR3 loop is CASSYQGGEGSYEQYF. The CDR3 nucleotides are TGTGCCAGCAGTTACCAAGGGGGCGAGGGATCCTACGAGCAGTACTTC.